This T cell receptor (beta chain) was recovered during a study of cytomegalovirus exposure and HLA in healthy donors. Vbeta (60) and Jbeta (13) primers were used in the PCR. The assay was immunoSEQ multiplex PCR, and TCRdb's table has in-frame clones only and misses some. This sample's clone table lists 150,000 or so clones. Germline V gives CDR1 SGDLS, CDR2 YYNGEE. The CDR3 runs to 16 residues. The trim removed 0 bases at V and 3 bases at J, leaving 6 bases unmatched. This receptor was obtained from a woman aged 40 to 50 in good health and CMV-seropositive. The V and J genes are TRBV9 and TRBJ2-3; 8 nucleotides align to TRBD2. The sequenced sample consisted of PBMCs. CDR3 residues: CASSVGGSGRTDTQYF. In DNA form, the CDR3 reads TGTGCCAGCAGCGTAGGAGGCAGCGGGAGAACAGATACGCAGTATTTT.